This T cell receptor beta chain was recovered during a study of a mutant IDH1 vaccine in newly diagnosed glioma (dated by TCRdb to the early 2020s). At the level of the whole study: Across visits V03 through V10, patients got a total of eight vaccinations, given in weeks 1, 3, 5, 7, 11, 15, 19 and 23. Vaccination started 4-6 weeks after radiotherapy alone, or was given together with temozolomide cycles in the groups whose treatment included chemotherapy. The roughly 33 treated patients were around 60% male and around 40% female, with a mean age of 40.4 years. Prior to enrollment, standard therapy consisting of radiotherapy alone, temozolomide alone, or radiochemotherapy with temozolomide had been administered to patients, with the combination being received by most patients. Peripheral blood was collected at six visits: V03 (baseline), V05, V07, V10, V12 and V13. Longitudinal TCRB deep sequencing was done for some 26 treated patients, wherever samples were available for exploratory analyses. Study-wide conclusions, independent of this receptor: According to the authors, sample limitations meant that analyses of patient blood samples could not be reproduced. Pseudoprogression appeared unrelated to alterations in the top peripheral T cell clonotypes detected by TCRB sequencing. PBMC samples for TCRB deep sequencing were selected based on availability. Immune responses induced by the vaccine were seen in roughly 92% of patients across multiple MHC alleles.

Looking up the germline V gene yields CDR1 SGHVS and CDR2 FNYEAQ. The CDR3 goes from the cysteine to the phenylalanine over 17 residues. Only the CDR3 portion is preserved as DNA: 51 bases, with reading frame beginning at the first base. The junction shows trimming of 5 bases on V and 1 base on J, plus 20 bases between the germline ends. Points on this clone: The clone's antigen remains unknown. It has no much larger one-base neighbor in the sample; base qualities were not kept.

The time point label for this specimen denotes: week 11, during vaccination. A 20-mer mutant IDH1 peptide at 300 micrograms in Montanide made up each vaccine dose, which was injected subcutaneously together with topical imiquimod. Newly diagnosed WHO grade 3 or 4 IDH1-mutant astrocytomas showing loss of nuclear ATRX were present in the donors. The samples were drawn from NOA16, a multicentre, single-arm, open-label phase I trial in Germany that tested a mutant IDH1 peptide vaccine in humans for the first time. Genomic DNA for TCRB sequencing was isolated from EDTA blood with the DNeasy Blood and Tissue Kit. Receptors were amplified or captured by the immunoSEQ multiplex PCR assay. Rearranged TCR beta chain sequences were amplified using the hsTCRB Kit according to the manufacturer's protocol. TCRB libraries were sequenced on an Illumina MiSeq. The study's own analysis went as follows. The proprietary platform of the kit vendor was used for demultiplexing, trimming and gene mapping. This immuneACCESS table, as held by TCRdb, lists in-frame sequences with V and J called but not all clones. Of the missing ones, under half trace to an unresolved V gene in checked studies; the others have no known cause. The D gene and trimming were derived from the DNA, and the V and J assignments and clone size from that table. The sample has under 55,000 clones on record, roughly 90% of them singletons. The ten largest clones capture around 2.2% of the sample.

The chain is assembled from TRBV7-6 and TRBJ2-5; 5 matching bases give a weak D call of TRBD2. This TCR was sampled from a man aged 50-59 years with glioma. The sample in question was PBMCs, obtained from a glioma patient whose treatment included an IDH1 peptide vaccine. The sequenced DNA is TGTGCCAGCAGCCCACCAAAGGTCCGTCGGGGCCAAGAGACCCAGTACTTC. The resulting protein is CASSPPKVRRGQETQYF.